Following are 27 T cell receptor beta chains from one sample sequenced in a study of graft-versus-host responses after intestinal transplantation. Profiled with immunoSEQ multiplex PCR; TCRdb holds only in-frame clones, not every one. The sample lists tens of thousands of clones, roughly nine tenths seen once, with 2% to 2.5% in the top ten. The source material was PBMCs, sampled about 310 days after intestinal transplant. Receptors were obtained from a human patient who received an intestinal transplant, so some T cells may come from the graft donor.

The genes are TRBV5-1 and TRBJ2-3; D not certain. This CDR3 region has 14 residues. Germline V CDR1 and CDR2: SGHRS, YFSETQ. V lost 0 bases and J lost 0, with 5 bases in between. CDR3: CASSLEYSTDTQYF. The CDR3 DNA sequence: TGCGCCAGCAGCTTGGAATACAGCACAGATACGCAGTATTTT.

V and J are TRBV13 and TRBJ2-7; TRBD1 aligns across 8 bases. V dropped 5 bases and J dropped 2; count of bases not matched to a gene: 11. This CDR3 is built from 16 residues. The germline CDR1 and CDR2 sequences are PRHDT and FYEKMQ (reference sequence). This CDR3 reads CASSPRRDRPPYEQYF. The DNA of the CDR3 is TGTGCCAGCAGCCCCAGGCGGGACAGGCCTCCCTACGAGCAGTACTTC.

This chain connects TRBV7-9 to TRBJ2-7; D is undetermined. Trimming removed 5 bases at V and 5 bases at J, with 13 bases between. The CDR3 extends over 13 amino acids. Germline loops: CDR1 SEHNR, CDR2 FQNEAQ (reference sequence). As DNA, the CDR3 is TGTGCCAGCAGCCCGCTAAGCCGTAACGAGCAGTACTTC. Protein: CASSPLSRNEQYF.

V and J are TRBV7-6 and TRBJ1-5; 11 nucleotides match TRBD1. Germline CDR1 is SGHVS and CDR2 is FNYEAQ. This CDR3 comprises 16 residues. Trimming at V came to 1 base and at J to 7 bases, leaving 6 bases not matched to a gene. In DNA form, the CDR3 reads TGTGCCAGCAGCTTAGGGACAGGGGGCGCGGGGCAGCCCCAGCATTTT. The encoded protein is CASSLGTGGAGQPQHF. Drawing the rest from reference TRBV7-6 and TRBJ1-5, the complete variable domain is GAGVSQSPRYKVTKRGQDVALRCDPISGHVSLYWYRQALGQGPEFLTYFNYEAQQDKSGLPNDRFSAERPEGSISTLTIQRTEQRDSAMYRCASSLGTGGAGQPQHFGDGTRLSIL.

The chain combines TRBV5-1 with TRBJ2-2, with D possibly matching TRBD2 (5 bases). This CDR3 has 14 residues. V was clipped by 3 bases and J by 4 bases, with 10 bases between them. The germline gives CDR1 SGHRS, CDR2 YFSETQ. The CDR3 DNA reads TGCGCCAGCAGCTCGGCGGGCGTCACCGGGGAGCTGTTTTTT. It translates to CASSSAGVTGELFF.

This clone was detected once. The CDR3 reads CASSLVGPAGGYTF. The CDR3 DNA reads TGTGCCAGCAGCTTAGTGGGGCCAGCGGGGGGCTACACCTTC. The chain has TRBV7-2 and TRBJ1-2; D is perhaps TRBD1 (5 bases). CDR1 and CDR2 (germline): SGHTA, FQGNSA. This CDR3 has 14 residues. Trimming took 1 base from V and 8 from J, leaving 14 bases between them.

This clone showed up just once. The chain recombines TRBV19 with TRBJ2-5; 9 bases match TRBD2. After removal of 3 bases from V and 1 base from J, the junction contained 3 bases not matched to a gene. CDR3 length: 15 amino acids. Germline V lookup: CDR1 LNHDA, CDR2 SQIVND (reference sequence). As DNA, the CDR3 is TGTGCCAGTAGTATCCGGACTAGCGCCCAAGAGACCCAGTACTTC. This sequence encodes CASSIRTSAQETQYF. The whole variable domain, remainder taken from reference TRBV19 and TRBJ2-5, is DGGITQSPKYLFRKEGQNVTLSCEQNLNHDAMYWYRQDPGQGLRLIYYSQIVNDFQKGDIAEGYSVSREKKESFPLTVTSAQKNPTAFYLCASSIRTSAQETQYFGPGTRLLVL.

This chain links TRBV29-1 with TRBJ1-1, with D unresolved. There are 14 residues in the CDR3. The V gene's germline CDR1 is SQVTM and CDR2 ANQGSEA. The V and J ends lost 3 bases and 4 bases respectively, with 15 bases between them. CDR3 residues: CSVEVVGWSTEAFF. CDR3 nucleotide sequence: TGCAGCGTTGAGGTGGTGGGTTGGAGCACTGAAGCTTTCTTT.

This clone was picked up a small number of times. The chain uses TRBV23-1 and TRBJ2-5; no definite D call. TRBV23-1 is designated an ORF whose function remains uncertain. The CDR3 runs 14 residues. Trimming shortened V by 0 bases and J by 7 bases, and 12 bases separated the two germline ends. CDR3 nucleotide sequence: TGCGCCAGCAGTCAATCGGTAAAGTTTGGGACCCAGTACTTC. As protein: CASSQSVKFGTQYF.

The rearrangement uses TRBV9 and TRBJ1-5; D gene uncertain. Germline CDR1 is SGDLS and CDR2 is YYNGEE. CDR3 length: 14 amino acids. With 0 bases removed from V and 5 bases from J, the gap between germline ends came to 9 bases. This CDR3 is CASSVAPYDQPQHF. CDR3 DNA: TGTGCCAGCAGCGTAGCCCCCTACGATCAGCCCCAGCATTTT.

The chain uses TRBV6-1 and TRBJ2-7; D possibly matches TRBD1 or TRBD2 (6 bases each). CDR1 and CDR2 from the germline V gene are MNHNS and SASEGT. Trimming cost V 4 bases and J 2 bases, with 15 bases left between them. This CDR3 has 15 amino acids. In nucleotides, the CDR3 is TGTGCCAGCAGTGTTGCCCGGGGGCCCGCCTACGAGCAGTACTTC. As protein: CASSVARGPAYEQYF.

This chain connects TRBV25-1 to TRBJ2-1; 11 nucleotides line up with TRBD2. The CDR3 length is 17 residues. Germline V gene lookup returns CDR1 MGHDK and CDR2 SYGVNS. V was pared by 4 bases and J by 6 bases, with 11 bases of the junction left unmatched. The CDR3, as DNA: TGTGCCAGCAGTGCCCCAATTAGCGGGGGGGCCCCCAATGAGCAGTTCTTC. It translates to CASSAPISGGAPNEQFF.

The chain is built from TRBV11-2 and TRBJ2-3, with a possible D match to TRBD2 (5 bases). CDR1 and CDR2 from the germline V gene are SGHAT and FQNNGV. This CDR3 has 14 amino acids. Trimming removed 7 bases at V and 4 bases at J, with 15 bases between. CDR3 in amino acids: CASKQREVADTQYF. CDR3 bases: TGTGCCAGCAAGCAACGGGAAGTAGCAGATACGCAGTATTTT.

The rearrangement joins TRBV29-1 to TRBJ2-3; no reliable D call. The germline V and J ends were trimmed by 1 base and 0 bases, with 8 bases remaining between them. CDR1 is SQVTM and CDR2 is ANQGSEA in the germline V gene. The CDR3 extends over 14 amino acids. This CDR3 reads CSVEGVRSTDTQYF. For the CDR3, the DNA is TGCAGCGTTGAAGGCGTTAGGAGCACAGATACGCAGTATTTT.

The CDR3 sequence is CASRVTWNTEAFF. CDR3 DNA: TGTGCCAGCAGGGTGACCTGGAACACTGAAGCTTTCTTT. The chain uses TRBV6-6 and TRBJ1-1; the D is unclear. V was cut by 6 bases and J by 1 base, with 9 bases left in between. The germline CDR1 and CDR2 sequences are MNHNY and SVGAGI (reference sequence). The CDR3 loop spans 13 amino acids.

The chain has TRBV29-1 and TRBJ2-3, with D uncertain. The germline V gene encodes CDR1 SQVTM and CDR2 ANQGSEA. The length of the CDR3 is 12 residues. Trimming removed 4 bases at V and 5 bases at J, with 10 bases between. This chain's CDR3 is CSVAAFEDTQYF. In nucleotides, the CDR3 is TGCAGCGTTGCGGCCTTTGAAGATACGCAGTATTTT.

The J gene is TRBJ2-5, the V gene TRBV6-5, with D unclear. The J call may be in error: the DNA end matches TRBJ2-7 better. Per the germline V gene, CDR1 is MNHEY and CDR2 is SVGAGI. The CDR3 sequence is 12 residues long. The CDR3 coding sequence is TGTGCCAGCACCCAACTGCGTGGCGAGCAGTACTTC. It specifies CASTQLRGEQYF.

CDR3 nucleotides: TGCGCCAGCAGTGAATGGGACCATCAAGAGACCCAGTACTTC. Residues: CASSEWDHQETQYF. The V call is TRBV10-1, the J call TRBJ2-5; D is perhaps TRBD1 or TRBD2 (5 bases each). The germline CDR1 and CDR2 sequences are WNHNN and SYGVQD (reference sequence). V was pared by 3 bases and J by 2 bases, with 10 bases between. CDR3 length: 14 residues.

The rearrangement joins TRBV29-1 to TRBJ2-7; TRBD1 aligns across 7 bases. The CDR3 loop spans 11 amino acids. The germline V gene has CDR1 SQVTM and CDR2 ANQGSEA. V shed 7 bases and J 3 bases; nucleotides not matched to a gene: 3. CDR3 amino acids: CSGRQGYEQYF. The CDR3 DNA reads as TGCAGCGGACGACAGGGCTACGAGCAGTACTTC.

The chain is built from TRBV5-6 and TRBJ2-7; no reliable D call. V was clipped by 2 bases and J by 2 bases, with 11 bases between them. The CDR3 is 14 residues long. Germline V gene lookup returns CDR1 SGHDT and CDR2 YYEEEE. The CDR3 nucleotides read TGTGCCAGCAGCTTTCCTACCCGAGCCTACGAGCAGTACTTC. It specifies CASSFPTRAYEQYF.

V gene TRBV29-1 combines with J gene TRBJ1-5; tentative D call: TRBD1 (6 bases). CDR1 is SQVTM and CDR2 is ANQGSEA in the germline V gene. The length of the CDR3 is 13 residues. The germline V and J ends were trimmed by 6 bases and 6 bases, with 15 bases remaining between them. CDR3 amino acids: CSVSGAVGQPQHF. CDR3 DNA: TGCAGCGTCTCGGGGGCGGTCGGTCAGCCCCAGCATTTT.

This clone has just one count. The rearrangement uses TRBV6-5 and TRBJ1-4; D is uncertain. This CDR3 is 15 amino acids long. Germline V gene lookup returns CDR1 MNHEY and CDR2 SVGAGI. V lost 8 bases and J lost 0, with 13 bases in between. DNA for the CDR3: TGTGCCAGCTCCCCAGAACCAGCAACTAATGAAAAACTGTTTTTT. Encoded protein: CASSPEPATNEKLFF.

J is TRBJ2-1 and V is TRBV9, with TRBD2 identical over 14 bases. The CDR3 covers 16 residues. The V segment lost 3 bases and the J segment 4 bases; nucleotides outside the gene matches: 3. CDR1 and CDR2 (germline): SGDLS, YYNGEE. The CDR3 nucleotides are TGTGCCAGCAGCGAGGGACTAGCGGGAGCTTACAATGAGCAGTTCTTC. It is translated as CASSEGLAGAYNEQFF. Together with reference TRBV9 and TRBJ2-1, the CDR3 gives the full variable domain: DSGVTQTPKHLITATGQRVTLRCSPRSGDLSVYWYQQSLDQGLQFLIQYYNGEERAKGNILERFSAQQFPDLHSELNLSSLELGDSALYFCASSEGLAGAYNEQFFGPGTRLTVL.

The chain links TRBV20-1 to TRBJ1-3; D is uncertain. The CDR3 has 11 amino acids. V was trimmed by 6 bases and J by 3 bases, leaving 6 bases between them. CDR1 is DFQATT and CDR2 is SNEGSKA in the germline V gene (reference sequence). The CDR3 protein is CSAPLGNTIYF. The DNA for the CDR3 is TGCAGTGCCCCCCTTGGAAACACCATATATTTT.

This rearrangement joins TRBV6-6 to TRBJ2-7; D is uncertain. This CDR3 has 16 residues. Trimming took off 1 base at V and 1 base at J, with 14 bases between the two ends. From germline, CDR1 is MNHNY and CDR2 SVGAGI (reference sequence). CDR3 residues: CASSYYRPDGSYEQYF. CDR3 in DNA: TGTGCCAGCAGTTACTATAGACCGGACGGATCCTACGAGCAGTACTTC.

This clone was seen only a few times. This sequence joins TRBV9 and TRBJ2-7; TRBD1 aligns across 9 bases. Losses at the gene ends were 2 bases for V and 5 bases for J; bases not matched to a gene: 8. Germline lookup yields CDR1 SGDLS and CDR2 YYNGEE. This CDR3 has 15 amino acids. The DNA for the CDR3 is TGTGCCAGCAGCGTTACCGGGACAGGGAACGACGAGCAGTACTTC. It yields the protein CASSVTGTGNDEQYF.

This sequence joins TRBV5-1 and TRBJ2-7; 7 nucleotides match TRBD1. This CDR3 comprises 14 residues. In germline, CDR1 is SGHRS, CDR2 YFSETQ. The junction had 4 bases not matched to a gene; V was cut back by 1 base and J by 3 bases. The CDR3 DNA is TGCGCCAGCAGCTTGAGATGGGACAGCTACGAGCAGTACTTC. Its translation is CASSLRWDSYEQYF.